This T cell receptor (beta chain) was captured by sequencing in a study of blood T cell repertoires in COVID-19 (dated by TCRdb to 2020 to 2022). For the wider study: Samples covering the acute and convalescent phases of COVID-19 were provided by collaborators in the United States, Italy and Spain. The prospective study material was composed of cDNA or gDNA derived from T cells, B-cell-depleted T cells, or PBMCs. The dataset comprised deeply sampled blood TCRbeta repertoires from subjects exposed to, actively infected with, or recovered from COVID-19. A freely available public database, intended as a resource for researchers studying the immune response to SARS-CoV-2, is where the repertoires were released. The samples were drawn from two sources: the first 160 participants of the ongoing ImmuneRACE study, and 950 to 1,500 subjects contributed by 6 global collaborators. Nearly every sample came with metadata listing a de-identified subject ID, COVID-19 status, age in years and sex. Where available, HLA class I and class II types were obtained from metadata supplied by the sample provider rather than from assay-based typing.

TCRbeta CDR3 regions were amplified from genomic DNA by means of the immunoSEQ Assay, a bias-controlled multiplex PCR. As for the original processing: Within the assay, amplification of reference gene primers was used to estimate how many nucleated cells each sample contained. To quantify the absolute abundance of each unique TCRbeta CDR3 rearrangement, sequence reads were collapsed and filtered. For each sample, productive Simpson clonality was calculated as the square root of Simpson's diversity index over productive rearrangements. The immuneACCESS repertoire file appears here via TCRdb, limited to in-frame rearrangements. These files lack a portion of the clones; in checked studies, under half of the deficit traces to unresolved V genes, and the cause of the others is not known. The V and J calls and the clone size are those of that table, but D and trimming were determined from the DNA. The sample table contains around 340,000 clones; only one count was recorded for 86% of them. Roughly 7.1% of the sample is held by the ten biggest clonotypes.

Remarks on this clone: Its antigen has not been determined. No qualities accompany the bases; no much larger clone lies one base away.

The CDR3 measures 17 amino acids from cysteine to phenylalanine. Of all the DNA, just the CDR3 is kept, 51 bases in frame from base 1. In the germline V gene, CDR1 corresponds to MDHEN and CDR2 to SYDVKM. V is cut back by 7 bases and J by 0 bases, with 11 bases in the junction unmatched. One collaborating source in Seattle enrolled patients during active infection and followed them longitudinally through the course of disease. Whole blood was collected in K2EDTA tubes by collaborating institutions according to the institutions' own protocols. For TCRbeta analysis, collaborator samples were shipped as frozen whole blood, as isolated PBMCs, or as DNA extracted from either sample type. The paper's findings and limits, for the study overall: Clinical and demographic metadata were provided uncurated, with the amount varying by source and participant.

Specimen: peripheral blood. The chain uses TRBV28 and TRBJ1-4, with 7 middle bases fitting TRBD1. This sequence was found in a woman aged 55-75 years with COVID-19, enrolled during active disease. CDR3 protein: CASKPTGAFATNEKLFF. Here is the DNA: TGTGCCAGCAAGCCAACAGGGGCATTCGCAACTAATGAAAAACTGTTTTTT. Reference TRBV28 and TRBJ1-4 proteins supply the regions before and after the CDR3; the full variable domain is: DVKVTQSSRYLVKRTGEKVFLECVQDMDHENMFWYRQDPGLGLRLIYFSYDVKMKEKGDIPEGYSVSREKKERFSLILESASTNQTSMYLCASKPTGAFATNEKLFFGSGTQLSVL.